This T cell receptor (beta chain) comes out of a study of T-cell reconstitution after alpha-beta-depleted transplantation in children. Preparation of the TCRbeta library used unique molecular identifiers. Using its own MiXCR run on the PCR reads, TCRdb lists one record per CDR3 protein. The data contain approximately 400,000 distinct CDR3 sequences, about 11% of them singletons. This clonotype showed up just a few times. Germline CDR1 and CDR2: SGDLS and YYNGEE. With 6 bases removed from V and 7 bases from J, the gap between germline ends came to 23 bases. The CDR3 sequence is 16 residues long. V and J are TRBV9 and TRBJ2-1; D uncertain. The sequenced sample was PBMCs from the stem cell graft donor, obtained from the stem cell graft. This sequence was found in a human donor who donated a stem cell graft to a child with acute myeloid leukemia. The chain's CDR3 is CASTVGFGPSTNEQFF. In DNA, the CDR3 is TGTGCCAGCACTGTGGGATTCGGGCCCTCTACAAATGAGCAGTTCTTC.